This T cell receptor beta chain was sequenced for a study of CD8 T cells in ankylosing spondylitis. Study conclusions and caveats: Disease-linked clones were found to be CD8+ and relatively rare in peripheral blood.

Concerning this clonotype itself: The antigen is unknown.

The CDR3 totals 14 residues. Germline trimming cut 4 bases from V and 2 bases from J; bases unmatched to any gene: 5. Germline CDR1 LGHDT, CDR2 YNNKEL (reference sequence). MiXCR, run by TCRdb on the 5' RACE reads, gives a single entry per CDR3 protein. Of around 340,000 distinct CDR3 sequences in the sample, approximately 14% were seen once. The sequence was collected from a male donor with ankylosing spondylitis or in good health (not recorded which). The genes are TRBV3-1 and TRBJ2-7; 7 bases line up with TRBD2. Sequenced: blood, either unsorted or a sorted T cell fraction (not recorded which). Written as DNA, the CDR3 is TGTGCCAGCAGCCGGGGACTACATACCTACGAGCAGTACTTC. Translated, it gives CASSRGLHTYEQYF.